These 20 T cell receptor beta chains were sequenced from one sample in a study of T cells in localized non-small cell lung cancer. Sequencing used immunoSEQ multiplex PCR; TCRdb keeps in-frame clones, though not all of them. The repertoire holds 15,000 to 20,000 clones, more than 70% seen once, with approximately 35% in the top ten. Sequencing was performed on peripheral blood, taken before any cancer treatment. All receptors come from a male donor older than 55 with stage III lung adenocarcinoma.

The chain has TRBV21-1 and TRBJ1-5. TRBV21-1 is described as a pseudogene. The CDR3 contains 15 residues. CDR3 in DNA: TGTGCCAGCAACACCCGGGACCCTAGCAATCAGCCCCAGCATTTT. Amino acids: CASNTRDPSNQPQHF.

The V call is TRBV7-9, the J call TRBJ1-1; 8 nucleotides agree with TRBD1. The CDR3 consists of 13 residues. The V gene end was trimmed by 1 base and the J gene end by 11 bases; junction bases not matched to a gene: 6. The germline V gene has CDR1 SEHNR and CDR2 FQNEAQ (reference sequence). The CDR3 nucleotides are TGTGCCAGCAGCTTAGGGCCGACAGGGGTGGCTTTCTTT. Protein product: CASSLGPTGVAFF. Supplemented by reference TRBV7-9 and TRBJ1-1, the full variable domain reads DTGVSQNPRHKITKRGQNVTFRCDPISEHNRLYWYRQTLGQGPEFLTYFQNEAQLEKSRLLSDRFSAERPKGSFSTLEIQRTEQGDSAMYLCASSLGPTGVAFFGQGTRLTVV.

This clone was observed a single time. The chain uses TRBV5-1 and TRBJ2-1; 9 positions match TRBD2. After removal of 2 bases from V and 6 bases from J, the junction contained 9 bases not matched to a gene. Germline V gene lookup returns CDR1 SGHRS and CDR2 YFSETQ. This CDR3 has 16 residues. In DNA, the CDR3 is TGCGCCAGCAGCTTATTAGCGGGGGCCTATAGCAATGAGCAGTTCTTC. This translates into CASSLLAGAYSNEQFF.

This chain joins TRBV2 and TRBJ2-7, with unresolved D. V lost 6 bases and J lost 2, with 8 bases in between. The CDR3 has 12 residues. Germline CDR1 SNHLY, CDR2 FYNNEI. CDR3 loop: CASRGQPYEQYF. Written as DNA, the CDR3 is TGTGCCAGCAGAGGCCAGCCCTACGAGCAGTACTTC.

The rearrangement links TRBV19 to TRBJ1-1; 8 bases are a match to TRBD1. Germline V gene lookup returns CDR1 LNHDA and CDR2 SQIVND (reference sequence). The CDR3 length is 15 residues. V shed 8 bases and J 3 bases; nucleotides not matched to a gene: 11. In nucleotides, the CDR3 is TGTGCCAGTTCGCGGACAGGGAAGGATTACACTGAAGCTTTCTTT. Amino acid sequence: CASSRTGKDYTEAFF.

The chain carries TRBV30 and TRBJ1-2; TRBD1 aligns across 7 bases. The CDR3 spans 14 residues. After removal of 4 bases from V and 4 bases from J, the junction contained 9 bases not matched to a gene. Germline V gene lookup returns CDR1 GTSNPN and CDR2 SVGIG (reference sequence). CDR3 protein: CAWKEAAGGYGYTF. Written as DNA, the CDR3 is TGTGCCTGGAAGGAGGCGGCAGGGGGCTATGGCTACACCTTC.

The chain employs TRBV5-5 and TRBJ2-5; 7 nucleotides agree with TRBD1. The CDR3 is 15 amino acids. Germline V lookup: CDR1 SGHKS, CDR2 YYEKEE (reference sequence). The V and J ends lost 3 bases and 2 bases, in that order; junction bases with no gene match: 7. Written as DNA, the CDR3 is TGTGCCAGCAGCTCCGACAGGGTGAAGCAAGAGACCCAGTACTTC. It specifies CASSSDRVKQETQYF.

This clone is large (0.1 to 1%). The rearrangement joins TRBV5-4 to TRBJ2-2, with 9 positions matching TRBD1. Losses at the gene ends were 4 bases for V and 6 bases for J; bases not matched to a gene: 7. This CDR3 has 15 amino acids. Germline loops: CDR1 SGHNT, CDR2 YYREEE (reference sequence). For the CDR3, the DNA is TGTGCCAGCAGCCTCGGACAGGGGTACGCCGGGGAGCTGTTTTTT. The encoded protein is CASSLGQGYAGELFF.

V gene TRBV10-3 combines with J gene TRBJ1-4; D is possibly TRBD1 (6 bases). CDR1 is ENHRY, CDR2 SYGVKD, per germline. The CDR3 is made up of 14 amino acids. V dropped 5 bases and J dropped 0 bases, with 7 bases sitting between them. CDR3 protein: CAISQGSTNEKLFF. The DNA for the CDR3 is TGTGCCATCAGTCAGGGGTCAACTAATGAAAAACTGTTTTTT.

The V and J genes are TRBV7-9 and TRBJ2-3, with D perhaps matching TRBD1 (5 bases). The CDR3 length is 15 residues. The V gene lost 5 bases and the J gene lost 4 bases, with 16 bases spanning the gap. Germline CDR1 SEHNR, CDR2 FQNEAQ (reference sequence). The CDR3 DNA reads TGTGCCAGCAGCCCCGGCAGGGTGGGTCCAGATACGCAGTATTTT. Its protein is CASSPGRVGPDTQYF.

The V and J genes are TRBV6-5 and TRBJ1-4; TRBD1 aligns across 11 bases. With V trimmed by 0 bases and J by 7 bases, 1 base remained unmatched. CDR3 size: 15 residues. CDR1 MNHEY and CDR2 SVGAGI come from the germline V gene. CDR3 in amino acids: CASSYSGTGGEKLFF. CDR3 nucleotides: TGTGCCAGCAGTTACTCCGGGACAGGGGGTGAAAAACTGTTTTTT.

The chain links TRBV20-1 to TRBJ1-1; the D is unclear. Trimming pared 1 base from V and 9 bases from J, leaving 9 bases between. The CDR3 extends over 11 amino acids. CDR1 DFQATT and CDR2 SNEGSKA come from the germline V gene (reference sequence). The CDR3 spells CSARGAGKAFF. The CDR3 DNA is TGCAGTGCTAGAGGGGCCGGCAAAGCTTTCTTT.

This chain joins TRBV5-4 and TRBJ1-2, with D possibly TRBD1 on 5 matching bases. Germline values: CDR1 SGHNT, CDR2 YYREEE (reference sequence). CDR3 length: 14 amino acids. V was pared by 1 base and J by 3 bases, with 10 bases between. DNA for the CDR3: TGTGCCAGCAGCTTGAATGGGGGATACTATGGCTACACCTTC. Residues: CASSLNGGYYGYTF.

The chain combines TRBV18 with TRBJ2-7; TRBD1 aligns across 9 bases. Trimming at V came to 3 bases and at J to 2 bases, leaving 2 bases not matched to a gene. Per germline, CDR1 KGHSH and CDR2 LQKENI. The CDR3 has 14 amino acids. The CDR3 DNA is TGTGCCAGCTCACCGGGGACAGGGACCTACGAGCAGTACTTC. Protein product: CASSPGTGTYEQYF.

The chain employs TRBV2 and TRBJ1-5; D is unresolved. The ends were cut back, 4 bases at V and 2 bases at J, with 12 bases in the middle. The CDR3 contains 15 residues. Germline V gene sequence: CDR1 SNHLY, CDR2 FYNNEI. Written as DNA, the CDR3 is TGTGCCAGCAGTGTCATGGTGCGGGGCAATCAGCCCCAGCATTTT. This codes for CASSVMVRGNQPQHF.

The chain combines TRBV6-5 with TRBJ2-2, with D unresolved. Trimming left V 0 bases short and J 5 bases short, with 4 bases between. Germline V lookup: CDR1 MNHEY, CDR2 SVGAGI. The CDR3 covers 13 residues. DNA of the CDR3: TGTGCCAGCAGTTACTCGGGGACCGGGGAGCTGTTTTTT. As protein: CASSYSGTGELFF.

V usage is TRBV7-6 and J usage is TRBJ2-7; D may be TRBD2 (5 bases). This CDR3 has 14 amino acids. The germline V gene encodes CDR1 SGHVS and CDR2 FNYEAQ. Trimming took 2 bases from V and 0 from J, leaving 8 bases between them. This chain's CDR3 is CASSLSGSSYEQYF. In nucleotides, the CDR3 is TGTGCCAGCAGCTTAAGCGGTAGCTCCTACGAGCAGTACTTC. Variable domain in full (rest from reference TRBV7-6 and TRBJ2-7): GAGVSQSPRYKVTKRGQDVALRCDPISGHVSLYWYRQALGQGPEFLTYFNYEAQQDKSGLPNDRFSAERPEGSISTLTIQRTEQRDSAMYRCASSLSGSSYEQYFGPGTRLTVT.

About this clone: Its ends do not fully match the called genes, so a read error is possible. The rearrangement uses TRBV7-7 and TRBJ2-6; D uncertain. Germline CDR1 SSHAT, CDR2 FNYEAQ (reference sequence). The length of the CDR3 is 16 residues. CDR3 region: CASSENLQSRANVMTF. Written as DNA, the CDR3 is TGTGCCAGCAGCGAAAATTTACAAAGTCGGGCCAACGTCATGACTTTC.

In DNA form, the CDR3 reads TGTGCCAGTAGTATAACCGATAGCTCCTACGAGCAGTACTTC. This codes for CASSITDSSYEQYF. The chain uses TRBV19 and TRBJ2-7, with D uncertain. V was clipped by 2 bases and J by 0 bases, with 8 bases between them. Germline values: CDR1 LNHDA, CDR2 SQIVND (reference sequence). This CDR3 region has 14 residues. Full variable domain (remainder filled in from reference TRBV19 and TRBJ2-7): DGGITQSPKYLFRKEGQNVTLSCEQNLNHDAMYWYRQDPGQGLRLIYYSQIVNDFQKGDIAEGYSVSREKKESFPLTVTSAQKNPTAFYLCASSITDSSYEQYFGPGTRLTVT.

The CDR3 reads CAWSVMGGSQPQHF. CDR3 nucleotide sequence: TGTGCCTGGAGTGTAATGGGGGGAAGTCAGCCCCAGCATTTT. The genes are TRBV30 and TRBJ1-5, with a weak D call TRBD1 (5 bases). The CDR3 length is 14 residues. In germline, CDR1 is GTSNPN, CDR2 SVGIG (reference sequence). V lost 0 bases and J lost 6, with 12 bases in between.